This TCR beta chain is from a study of CD8 T cells in ankylosing spondylitis. Trimming removed 1 base at V and 4 bases at J, with 16 bases between. This CDR3 region has 16 residues. TCRdb recomputed calls from the 5' RACE reads with MiXCR, one row per CDR3 protein. Here the sample spans 250,000 or so distinct CDR3 sequences, 18% being singletons. The sequence was collected from a male donor with ankylosing spondylitis or in good health (not recorded which). The sample consisted of blood, either unsorted or a sorted T cell fraction (not recorded which). This chain links TRBV12-3 or TRBV12-4 with TRBJ2-5; D perhaps matches TRBD2 (6 bases). The CDR3 protein is CASSLESGEPPETQYF. The CDR3 nucleotides read TGTGCCAGCAGTTTAGAATCGGGAGAACCCCCAGAGACCCAGTACTTC.